The 25 T cell receptor beta chains in this list originate from one sample, sequenced in a study of T-cell reconstitution after alpha-beta-depleted transplantation in children. TCRbeta library construction was performed incorporating unique molecular identifiers. TCRdb ran MiXCR on the PCR reads and lists one entry per CDR3 protein. The table shows hundreds of thousands of distinct CDR3 sequences, with around 9.5% occurring only once. The specimen comprised PBMCs from the stem cell graft donor, sampled from the stem cell graft. All receptors come from a human donor who donated a stem cell graft to a child with acute lymphoblastic leukemia.

The table lists this clonotype with many counts. The J gene is TRBJ2-7, the V gene TRBV29-1; D is perhaps TRBD1 (6 bases). V gave up 4 bases and J gave up 2 bases, with 15 bases separating them. CDR3 length: 14 residues. The V gene's germline CDR1 is SQVTM and CDR2 ANQGSEA. The CDR3 region is CSVVVPTGTYEQYF. CDR3 nucleotide sequence: TGCAGCGTTGTGGTCCCGACAGGAACCTACGAGCAGTACTTC.

This clonotype was counted at least ten times. V gene TRBV7-2 combines with J gene TRBJ2-1, with 9 bases fitting TRBD1. Trimming took 5 bases from V and 8 from J; bases not matched to a gene: 7. The germline V gene encodes CDR1 SGHTA and CDR2 FQGNSA. The CDR3 loop spans 14 amino acids. The CDR3 sequence is CASSLGTGRYEQFF. For the CDR3, the DNA is TGTGCCAGCAGCCTTGGGACAGGGAGGTATGAGCAGTTCTTC.

This clonotype was detected a few times. The germline gene is not matched at one end of the junction; a read error may be the cause. The V gene is TRBV6-2 or TRBV6-3, the J gene TRBJ2-3; 9 nucleotides align to TRBD2. CDR3 length: 16 amino acids. Germline CDR1 reads MNHEY; CDR2 reads SVGEGT. The CDR3 DNA reads TGTACCAGCAGCACCCCGGGACTAGCAAGCACAGATACGCAGTATTTT. Its protein is CTSSTPGLASTDTQYF.

This clonotype has more than one count but fewer than ten. V gene TRBV20-1 combines with J gene TRBJ2-3; no firm D call. V dropped 2 bases and J dropped 2 bases, with 11 bases sitting between them. Germline assignment: CDR1 DFQATT and CDR2 SNEGSKA (reference sequence). The length of the CDR3 is 14 residues. The CDR3 is CSARPGFTTDTQYF. CDR3 bases: TGCAGTGCTAGACCGGGTTTTACCACAGATACGCAGTATTTT.

There are a few counts of this clonotype. The rearrangement links TRBV30 to TRBJ1-5; D is perhaps TRBD1 (6 bases). V was shortened by 8 bases and J by 4 bases, with 18 bases between the two germline ends. The V gene's germline CDR1 is GTSNPN and CDR2 SVGIG (reference sequence). The CDR3 has 14 residues. CDR3 in amino acids: CAGQTPGQNQPQHF. CDR3 in DNA: TGTGCCGGTCAAACTCCGGGACAAAATCAGCCCCAGCATTTT.

This clonotype was recorded a few times. The chain is built from TRBV27 and TRBJ2-7; either TRBD1 or TRBD2 may fit D (5 bases each). The CDR3 totals 13 residues. The germline V gene has CDR1 MNHEY and CDR2 SMNVEV (reference sequence). V was pared by 3 bases and J by 3 bases, with 9 bases between. In DNA form, the CDR3 reads TGTGCCAGCAGTTTCGGGGACCGCTACGAGCAGTACTTC. Protein: CASSFGDRYEQYF.

The table lists this clonotype with many counts. The chain joins TRBV28 to TRBJ2-2; tentatively, D is TRBD1 (6 bases). The CDR3 has 16 residues. Trimming cost V 7 bases and J 6 bases, with 21 bases left between them. Germline V lookup: CDR1 MDHEN, CDR2 SYDVKM. This chain's CDR3 is CASTPTAISGAGELFF. The CDR3 coding sequence is TGTGCCAGCACCCCAACTGCAATCTCAGGGGCCGGGGAGCTGTTTTTT. Using reference TRBV28 and TRBJ2-2 for the parts outside the CDR3, the full variable domain is DVKVTQSSRYLVKRTGEKVFLECVQDMDHENMFWYRQDPGLGLRLIYFSYDVKMKEKGDIPEGYSVSREKKERFSLILESASTNQTSMYLCASTPTAISGAGELFFGEGSRLTVL.

This clonotype was counted only a few times. The chain couples TRBV7-2 to TRBJ1-5; possible D gene TRBD1, 5 bases. V was clipped by 5 bases and J by 0 bases, with 17 bases between them. This CDR3 contains 17 residues. CDR1 is SGHTA, CDR2 FQGNSA, per germline. The CDR3 DNA reads as TGTGCCAGCAGCCAGGCCGGGGCGGGGAGTAGCAATCAGCCCCAGCATTTT. Its protein product is CASSQAGAGSSNQPQHF.

V and J are TRBV5-1 and TRBJ2-5, with D perhaps TRBD2 (6 bases). V lost 3 bases, J lost 1 base, and 10 bases lay in between. Germline CDR1 is SGHRS and CDR2 is YFSETQ. The CDR3 contains 14 residues. The chain's CDR3 is CASSSGLIQETQYF. In nucleotides, the CDR3 is TGCGCCAGCAGCTCGGGACTGATCCAAGAGACCCAGTACTTC.

This clonotype showed up many times. The V and J genes are TRBV25-1 and TRBJ2-5; a possible D gene is TRBD1 (5 bases). This CDR3 is built from 13 residues. V was cut by 1 base and J by 4 bases, with 7 bases left in between. Germline CDR1 MGHDK, CDR2 SYGVNS. CDR3 sequence reads: CASSESRGETQYF. Written as DNA, the CDR3 is TGTGCCAGCAGTGAATCTAGGGGAGAGACCCAGTACTTC. The full variable domain, with the rest looked up from reference TRBV25-1 and TRBJ2-5, is EADIYQTPRYLVIGTGKKITLECSQTMGHDKMYWYQQDPGMELHLIHYSYGVNSTEKGDLSSESTVSRIRTEHFPLTLESARPSHTSQYLCASSESRGETQYFGPGTRLLVL.

This clonotype came up a few times. The CDR3 sequence: CASSQSKNIQYF. CDR3 coding DNA: TGTGCCAGCAGCCAATCTAAAAACATTCAGTACTTC. The rearrangement links TRBV14 to TRBJ2-4; D gene ambiguous. CDR1 and CDR2 (germline): SGHDN, FVKESK. Trimming pared 2 bases from V and 4 bases from J, leaving 3 bases between. CDR3 length: 12 amino acids.

There are many counts of this clonotype. The chain joins TRBV4-3 to TRBJ2-3; D not resolved. The CDR3 is 15 amino acids. V shed 1 base and J shed 3 bases, with 11 bases lying between them. Germline CDR1 is LGHNA and CDR2 is YSLEER. The CDR3 sequence is CASSQGSSWTDTQYF. CDR3 in DNA: TGCGCCAGCAGCCAAGGTTCGAGTTGGACAGATACGCAGTATTTT.

This clonotype was detected a few times. This chain joins TRBV30 and TRBJ2-2; D remains ambiguous. The germline V gene has CDR1 GTSNPN and CDR2 SVGIG (reference sequence). V shed 4 bases and J shed 6 bases, with 12 bases lying between them. The CDR3 loop spans 13 amino acids. CDR3 residues: CAWTVHGPGELFF. The CDR3 bases are TGTGCCTGGACGGTTCATGGGCCCGGGGAGCTGTTTTTT. The whole variable domain, remainder taken from reference TRBV30 and TRBJ2-2, is SQTIHQWPATLVQPVGSPLSLECTVEGTSNPNLYWYRQAAGRGLQLLFYSVGIGQISSEVPQNLSASRPQDRQFILSSKKLLLSDSGFYLCAWTVHGPGELFFGEGSRLTVL.

This clonotype came up a few times. J is TRBJ1-1 and V is TRBV7-9; no definite D call. In germline, CDR1 is SEHNR, CDR2 FQNEAQ (reference sequence). The germline V and J ends were trimmed by 2 bases and 1 base, with 14 bases remaining between them. This CDR3 has 16 residues. For the CDR3, the DNA is TGTGCCAGCAGCTTACCTACCGGGTCCACGAACACTGAAGCTTTCTTT. It translates to CASSLPTGSTNTEAFF.

This chain links TRBV11-3 with TRBJ2-1; tentative D call: TRBD2 (7 bases). With 1 base removed from V and 10 bases from J, the gap between germline ends came to 14 bases. In germline, CDR1 is SGHNT, CDR2 YENEEA. This CDR3 comprises 14 residues. The CDR3 DNA reads as TGTGCCAGCAGCTTAGCCCCAACGGGGGGCGAGCAGTTCTTC. Translation: CASSLAPTGGEQFF.

A few counts support this clonotype. The chain carries TRBV5-1 and TRBJ2-1; tentative D call: TRBD1 (6 bases). Trimming stripped 3 bases from V and 0 bases from J, with 10 bases between. The CDR3 has 15 amino acids. From germline, CDR1 is SGHRS and CDR2 YFSETQ. The CDR3 DNA reads TGCGCCAGCAGCTCCGACAGGTTCTCCTACAATGAGCAGTTCTTC. Translated: CASSSDRFSYNEQFF.

This clonotype was counted a few times. V usage is TRBV7-2 and J usage is TRBJ2-3; 10 bases match TRBD2. V shed 5 bases and J 4 bases; nucleotides not matched to a gene: 9. This CDR3 region has 16 residues. The germline gives CDR1 SGHTA, CDR2 FQGNSA. This chain's CDR3 is CASSPLISGGSDTQYF. DNA of the CDR3: TGTGCCAGCAGCCCCCTAATTAGCGGGGGGTCAGATACGCAGTATTTT.

This clonotype came up once. The chain employs TRBV19 and TRBJ1-5; 9 bases are a match to TRBD1. The J segment lost 2 bases and the V segment lost 6 bases, leaving 5 bases of the junction unmatched. The germline V gene encodes CDR1 LNHDA and CDR2 SQIVND (reference sequence). The CDR3 loop spans 15 amino acids. In DNA form, the CDR3 reads TGTGCCAGTAGCCACCGGGACAGGGGCAATCAGCCCCAGCATTTT. Translated: CASSHRDRGNQPQHF.

The table lists this clonotype with a few counts. V usage is TRBV6-4 and J usage is TRBJ2-1; 11 bases match TRBD1. V shed 6 bases and J 8 bases; nucleotides not matched to a gene: 6. The length of the CDR3 is 14 residues. The germline CDR1 and CDR2 sequences are MRHNA and SNTAGT. The CDR3 coding sequence is TGTGCCAGCAGCGCCGGGACAGGGGGAGATGAGCAGTTCTTC. This translates into CASSAGTGGDEQFF.

This clonotype was detected ten times or more. J is TRBJ2-7 and V is TRBV6-5, with TRBD1 matching over 12 bases. V was pared by 3 bases and J by 6 bases, with 9 bases of the junction left unmatched. Per germline, CDR1 MNHEY and CDR2 SVGAGI. CDR3 length: 16 amino acids. The CDR3 is CASSYLPGQGAIEQYF. As DNA, the CDR3 is TGTGCCAGCAGTTATCTTCCGGGACAGGGGGCCATCGAGCAGTACTTC.

The V call is TRBV30, the J call TRBJ1-1; 9 nucleotides agree with TRBD1. CDR1 is GTSNPN and CDR2 is SVGIG in the germline V gene (reference sequence). This CDR3 is 14 amino acids long. Trimming cost V 5 bases and J 4 bases; bases outside gene matches: 8. CDR3 amino acids: CAWDGTGWSTEAFF. The CDR3 DNA sequence: TGTGCCTGGGACGGGACAGGGTGGAGCACTGAAGCTTTCTTT.

CDR3 sequence (DNA): TGCGCCAGCAGCCATTCCGCGGACTACGAGCAGTACTTC. It yields the protein CASSHSADYEQYF. This chain connects TRBV5-1 to TRBJ2-7, with unresolved D. The CDR3 spans 13 residues. V lost 4 bases and J lost 3, with 11 bases in between. Germline V gene data show CDR1 as SGHRS and CDR2 as YFSETQ.

J is TRBJ1-2 and V is TRBV7-8; unclear D gene. The CDR3 has 13 amino acids. CDR1 SGHVS and CDR2 FQNEAQ come from the germline V gene. V lost 3 bases, J lost 5 bases, and 10 bases lay in between. CDR3 sequence (DNA): TGTGCCAGCAGCTTGAGGGAGGTATATGGCTACACCTTC. Its translation: CASSLREVYGYTF.

This clonotype appeared a few times. The chain recombines TRBV15 with TRBJ1-2, with 7 bases that match TRBD1. The V gene end was trimmed by 1 base and the J gene end by 0 bases; junction bases not matched to a gene: 11. The CDR3 length is 18 residues. CDR1 and CDR2 (germline): LNHNV, YYDKDF (reference sequence). The CDR3 protein is CATSRGRQGPRSNYGYTF. The CDR3 bases are TGTGCCACCAGCAGAGGAAGACAGGGACCCAGGTCTAACTATGGCTACACCTTC. Based on the CDR3 plus reference TRBV15 and TRBJ1-2, the full variable domain is DAMVIQNPRYQVTQFGKPVTLSCSQTLNHNVMYWYQQKSSQAPKLLFHYYDKDFNNEADTPDNFQSRRPNTSFCFLDIRSPGLGDTAMYLCATSRGRQGPRSNYGYTFGSGTRLTVV.

In its sample, this clonotype was seen a few times. CDR3: CASTRARGTTYEQYF. CDR3 nucleotides: TGCGCCAGCACCCGCGCCCGGGGGACCACCTACGAGCAGTACTTC. The chain uses TRBV5-1 and TRBJ2-7; D may be TRBD2 (6 bases). Germline values: CDR1 SGHRS, CDR2 YFSETQ. CDR3 length: 15 residues. Trimming took off 6 bases at V and 2 bases at J, with 18 bases between the two ends.